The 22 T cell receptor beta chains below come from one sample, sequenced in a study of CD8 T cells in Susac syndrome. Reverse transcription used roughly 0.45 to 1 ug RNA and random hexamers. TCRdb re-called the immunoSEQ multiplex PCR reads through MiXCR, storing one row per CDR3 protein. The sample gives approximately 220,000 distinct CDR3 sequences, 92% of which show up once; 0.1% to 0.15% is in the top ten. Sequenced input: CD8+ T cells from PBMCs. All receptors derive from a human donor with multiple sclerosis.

CDR3 in amino acids: CASTDHGLAGVSEQFF. CDR3 coding DNA: TGTGCCAGTACCGACCATGGACTAGCGGGAGTAAGTGAGCAGTTCTTC. This rearrangement joins TRBV19 to TRBJ2-1; 13 bases map to TRBD2. The CDR3 spans 16 residues. Trimming at V came to 7 bases and at J to 9 bases, leaving 12 bases not matched to a gene. Germline loops: CDR1 LNHDA, CDR2 SQIVND (reference sequence).

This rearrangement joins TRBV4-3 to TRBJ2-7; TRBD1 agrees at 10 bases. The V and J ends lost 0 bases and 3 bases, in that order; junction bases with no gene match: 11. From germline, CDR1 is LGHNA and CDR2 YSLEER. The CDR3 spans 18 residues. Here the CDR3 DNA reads TGCGCCAGCAGCCAAGATTGGGCTGGGGACAGGGGCCTCTACGAGCAGTACTTC. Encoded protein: CASSQDWAGDRGLYEQYF.

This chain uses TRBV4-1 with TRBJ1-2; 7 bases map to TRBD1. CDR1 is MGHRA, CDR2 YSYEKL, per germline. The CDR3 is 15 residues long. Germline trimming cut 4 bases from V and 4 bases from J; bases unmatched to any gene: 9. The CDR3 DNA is TGCGCCAGCAGCCTCCCCAGGGGGGGAGGCTATGGCTACACCTTC. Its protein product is CASSLPRGGGYGYTF.

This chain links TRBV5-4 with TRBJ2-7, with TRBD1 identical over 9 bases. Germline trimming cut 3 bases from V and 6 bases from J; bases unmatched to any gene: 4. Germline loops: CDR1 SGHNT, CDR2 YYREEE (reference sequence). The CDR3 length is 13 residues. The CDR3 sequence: CASSWTGEGEQYF. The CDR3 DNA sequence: TGTGCCAGCAGCTGGACAGGGGAAGGCGAGCAGTACTTC.

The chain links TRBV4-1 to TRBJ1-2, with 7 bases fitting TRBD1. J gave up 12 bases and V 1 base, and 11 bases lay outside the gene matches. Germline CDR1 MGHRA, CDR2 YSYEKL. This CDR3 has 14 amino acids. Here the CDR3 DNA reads TGCGCCAGCAGCCAAGCCCGTGAGACAGGGACGAACACCTTC. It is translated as CASSQARETGTNTF.

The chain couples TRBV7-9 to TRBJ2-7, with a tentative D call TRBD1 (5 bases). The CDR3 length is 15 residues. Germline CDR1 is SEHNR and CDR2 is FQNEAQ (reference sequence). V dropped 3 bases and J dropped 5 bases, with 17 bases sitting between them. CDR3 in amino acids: CASSFGVGVVHEQYF. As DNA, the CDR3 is TGTGCCAGCAGCTTTGGTGTAGGGGTTGTCCACGAGCAGTACTTC.

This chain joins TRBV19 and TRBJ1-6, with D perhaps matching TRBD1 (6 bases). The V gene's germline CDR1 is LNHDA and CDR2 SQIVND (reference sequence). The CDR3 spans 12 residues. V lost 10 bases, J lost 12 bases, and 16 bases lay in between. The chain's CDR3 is CATKGGLKPLHF. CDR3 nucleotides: TGTGCCACCAAGGGGGGACTCAAACCCCTCCACTTT.

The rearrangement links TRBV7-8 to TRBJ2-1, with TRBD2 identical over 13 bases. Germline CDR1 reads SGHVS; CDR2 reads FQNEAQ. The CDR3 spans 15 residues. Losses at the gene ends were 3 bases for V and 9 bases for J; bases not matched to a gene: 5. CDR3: CASSFGLAGASEQFF. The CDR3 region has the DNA TGTGCCAGCAGCTTCGGACTAGCGGGGGCAAGTGAGCAGTTCTTC.

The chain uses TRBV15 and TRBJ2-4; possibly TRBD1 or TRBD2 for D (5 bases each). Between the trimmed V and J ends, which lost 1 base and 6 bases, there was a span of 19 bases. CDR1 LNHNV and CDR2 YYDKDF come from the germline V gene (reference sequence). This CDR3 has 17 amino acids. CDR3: CATSRVPGPRPLNIQYF. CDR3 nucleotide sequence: TGTGCCACCAGCAGAGTACCGGGGCCGAGACCTTTAAACATTCAGTACTTC.

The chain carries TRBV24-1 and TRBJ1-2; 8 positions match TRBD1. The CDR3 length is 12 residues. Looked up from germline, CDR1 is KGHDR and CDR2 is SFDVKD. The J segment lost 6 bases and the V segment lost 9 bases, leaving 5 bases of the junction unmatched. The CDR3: CATWTGSDGYTF. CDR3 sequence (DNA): TGTGCCACCTGGACAGGGTCTGATGGCTACACCTTC.

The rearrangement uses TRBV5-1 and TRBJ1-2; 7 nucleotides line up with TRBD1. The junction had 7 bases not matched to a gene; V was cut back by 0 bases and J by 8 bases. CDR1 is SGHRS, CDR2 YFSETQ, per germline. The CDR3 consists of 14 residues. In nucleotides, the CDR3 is TGCGCCAGCAGCTTGGCCGGGACAGACAGAGGCTACACCTTC. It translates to CASSLAGTDRGYTF.

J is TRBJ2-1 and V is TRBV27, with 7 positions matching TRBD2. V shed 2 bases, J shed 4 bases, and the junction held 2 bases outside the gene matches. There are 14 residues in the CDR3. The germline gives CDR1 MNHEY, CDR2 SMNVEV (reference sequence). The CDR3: CASSLAGVYNEQFF. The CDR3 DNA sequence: TGTGCCAGCAGTTTAGCGGGAGTGTACAATGAGCAGTTCTTC.

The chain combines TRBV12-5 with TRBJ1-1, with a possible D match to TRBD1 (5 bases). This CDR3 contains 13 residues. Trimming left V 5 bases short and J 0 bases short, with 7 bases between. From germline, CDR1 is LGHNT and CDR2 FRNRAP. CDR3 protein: CASGADMNTEAFF. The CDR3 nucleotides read TGTGCTAGTGGTGCGGACATGAACACTGAAGCTTTCTTT.

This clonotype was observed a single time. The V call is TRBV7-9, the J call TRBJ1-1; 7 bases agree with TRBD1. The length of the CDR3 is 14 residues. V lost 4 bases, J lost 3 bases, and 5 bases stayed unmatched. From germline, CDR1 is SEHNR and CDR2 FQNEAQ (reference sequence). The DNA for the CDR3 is TGTGCCAGCAGCTCCGGGACAGCTTACACTGAAGCTTTCTTT. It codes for CASSSGTAYTEAFF.

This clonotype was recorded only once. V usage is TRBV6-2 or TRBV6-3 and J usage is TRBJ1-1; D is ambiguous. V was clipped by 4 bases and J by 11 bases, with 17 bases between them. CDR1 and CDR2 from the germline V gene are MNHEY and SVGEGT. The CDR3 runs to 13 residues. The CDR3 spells CASSSWPGLAAFF. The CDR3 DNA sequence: TGTGCCAGCAGTTCCTGGCCTGGGCTCGCGGCTTTCTTT.

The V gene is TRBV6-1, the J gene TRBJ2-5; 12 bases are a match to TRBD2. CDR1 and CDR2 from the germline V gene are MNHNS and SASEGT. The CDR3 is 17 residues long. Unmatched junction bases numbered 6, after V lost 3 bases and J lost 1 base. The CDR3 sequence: CASSELAGGGTQETQYF. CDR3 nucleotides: TGTGCCAGCAGTGAGCTAGCGGGAGGGGGGACCCAAGAGACCCAGTACTTC.

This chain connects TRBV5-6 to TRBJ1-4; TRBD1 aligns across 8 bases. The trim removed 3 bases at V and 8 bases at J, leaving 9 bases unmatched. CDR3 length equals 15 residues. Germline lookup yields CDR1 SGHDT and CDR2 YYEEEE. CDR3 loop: CASSWKWTGKEKLFF. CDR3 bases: TGTGCCAGCAGCTGGAAGTGGACAGGGAAGGAAAAACTGTTTTTT. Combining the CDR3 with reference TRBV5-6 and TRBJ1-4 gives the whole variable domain DAGVTQSPTHLIKTRGQQVTLRCSPKSGHDTVSWYQQALGQGPQFIFQYYEEEERQRGNFPDRFSGHQFPNYSSELNVNALLLGDSALYLCASSWKWTGKEKLFFGSGTQLSVL.

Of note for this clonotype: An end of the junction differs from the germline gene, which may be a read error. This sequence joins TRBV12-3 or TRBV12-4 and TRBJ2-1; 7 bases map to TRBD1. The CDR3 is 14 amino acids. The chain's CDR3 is CASSLGQGDRFRIF. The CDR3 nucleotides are TGTGCCAGCAGTTTAGGGCAGGGGGACCGATTCAGGATCTTC.

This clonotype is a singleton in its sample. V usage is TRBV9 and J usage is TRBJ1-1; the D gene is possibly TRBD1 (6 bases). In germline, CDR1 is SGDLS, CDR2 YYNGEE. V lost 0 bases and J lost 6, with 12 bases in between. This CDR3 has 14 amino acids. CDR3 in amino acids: CASSVEGEASEAFF. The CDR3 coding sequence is TGTGCCAGCAGCGTAGAGGGGGAAGCGTCTGAAGCTTTCTTT.

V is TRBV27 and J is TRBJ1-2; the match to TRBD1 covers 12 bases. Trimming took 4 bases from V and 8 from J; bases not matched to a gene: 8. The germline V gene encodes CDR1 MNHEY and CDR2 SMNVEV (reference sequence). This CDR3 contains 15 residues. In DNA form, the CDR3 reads TGTGCCAGCAGTTCCCTCCTCGGGACAGGGGGCGGCTACACCTTC. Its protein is CASSSLLGTGGGYTF.

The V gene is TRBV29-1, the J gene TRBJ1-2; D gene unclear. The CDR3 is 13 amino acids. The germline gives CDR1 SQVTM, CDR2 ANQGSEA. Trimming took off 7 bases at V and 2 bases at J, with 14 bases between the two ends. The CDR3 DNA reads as TGCAGCGCCGAGGGCAGGAAAAACTATGGCTACACCTTC. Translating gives CSAEGRKNYGYTF.

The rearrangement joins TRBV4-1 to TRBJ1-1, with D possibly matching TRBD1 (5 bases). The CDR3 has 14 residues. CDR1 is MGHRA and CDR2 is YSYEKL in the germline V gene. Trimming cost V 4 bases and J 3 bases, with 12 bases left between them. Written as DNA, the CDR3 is TGCGCCAGCAGCCCGGACATATCGGACACTGAAGCTTTCTTT. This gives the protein CASSPDISDTEAFF.